This T cell receptor (beta chain) was found in a study of blood T cell repertoires in COVID-19. CDR1 SGHNT and CDR2 YYREEE come from the germline V gene (reference sequence). The V gene end was trimmed by 4 bases and the J gene end by 1 base; junction bases not matched to a gene: 6. The CDR3 sequence is 15 residues long. Per the original data handling: Estimation of nucleated cell counts relied on the amplification of reference gene primers. The protocol was immunoSEQ multiplex PCR, while the TCRdb copy is restricted to in-frame clones and leaves out a portion. From that table come the V and J calls and clone size; the DNA was used to work out D and trimming. This sample has under 250,000 clones, with around nine tenths found just once.

This rearrangement joins TRBV5-4 to TRBJ1-1; the match to TRBD1 covers 8 bases. The sequencing input was peripheral blood. The receptor was isolated from a woman in her thirties or forties with acute or convalescent COVID-19. The CDR3 reads CASSPAGQENTEAFF. DNA of the CDR3: TGTGCCAGCAGCCCCGCGGGACAGGAGAACACTGAAGCTTTCTTT.